This is a list of T cell receptor beta chains from one sample in a study of blood T cell repertoires in COVID-19. The table came from immunoSEQ multiplex PCR; TCRdb's copy has only in-frame clones and leaves some out. The table has under 350,000 clones, roughly 86% seen once; the top ten hold less than 2%. Sequencing input: peripheral blood. The receptors stem from a woman younger than 45 with COVID-19, enrolled during active disease. CDR3s include the opening cysteine and the closing phenylalanine or tryptophan. A D gene is named only where the DNA matches it firmly. Only some rows state a clone size, as once, few, many or a class for expanded clones.

d_call clone_size j_call v_call cdr3_nt cdr3_aa
TRBD1 - TRBJ1-4 TRBV7-4 TGTGCCAGCAGCTTAGGACAGGGGCAAGAAAAACTGTTTTTT CASSLGQGQEKLFF
- - TRBJ2-2 TRBV7-9 TGTGCCAGCACTCATACACGGGCCGGGGAGCTGTTTTTT CASTHTRAGELFF
TRBD2 - TRBJ2-3 TRBV4-2 TGTGCCAGCAGCCAAGTAGGTAGTCGGCGGGGGGGCCCCACAGATACGCAGTATTTT CASSQVGSRRGGPTDTQYF
- - TRBJ1-1 TRBV18 TGTGCCAGCTCACCGTCTTTACAGGGTATGGGCACTGAAGCTTTCTTT CASSPSLQGMGTEAFF
- - TRBJ1-1 TRBV18 TGTGCCAGCTCACCACGGACGGGGGAAGCTTTCTTT CASSPRTGEAFF
- once TRBJ1-5 TRBV27 TGTGCCAGCAGTTTGTTGGGAGTAGGGCAGCCCCAGCATTTT CASSLLGVGQPQHF
TRBD2 - TRBJ2-1 TRBV11-2 TGTGCCAGCAGCTTACGAGGACTAGCGGGGGGGCTGAAGTTCTTC CASSLRGLAGGLKFF
TRBD1 - TRBJ1-1 TRBV5-1 TGCGCCAGCAGCTTGGGAGGGACAGATCTCACTGAAGCTTTCTTT CASSLGGTDLTEAFF
- - TRBJ1-2 TRBV7-2 TGTGCCAGCAGCTCCCGACGGGGCTATGGCTACACCTTC CASSSRRGYGYTF
TRBD1 - TRBJ2-7 TRBV20-1 TGCAGTGCTCGACAGGGTGAAGAGCAGTACTTC CSARQGEEQYF
- - TRBJ1-2 TRBV6-4 TGTGCCAGCAGTGACTCAGAGGGAGATGGCTACACCTTC CASSDSEGDGYTF
- - TRBJ2-1 TRBV9 TGTGCCAGCTCTGTCGGGAGCTCCTACAATGAGCAGTTCTTC CASSVGSSYNEQFF
- - TRBJ2-3 TRBV10-3 TGTGCCATCAGTGGCCAGGGGGACTCAGATACGCAGTATTTT CAISGQGDSDTQYF
- - TRBJ1-6 TRBV5-6 TGTGCCAGCAGCTGGGGAGGGATCTTCGCCAATTCACCCCTCCACTTT CASSWGGIFANSPLHF
- - TRBJ2-1 TRBV9 TGTGCCAGCAGCGTCGCCGGCCAGGGCGCCAATGAGCAGTTCTTC CASSVAGQGANEQFF
TRBD1 - TRBJ1-4 TRBV4-1 TGCGCCAGCAGCCAAGATTGGACAGGGGGCGAAAAACTGTTTTTT CASSQDWTGGEKLFF
TRBD1 - TRBJ1-1 TRBV29-1 TGCAGCGTTGAAGAAGGGGCAGGGGGCATTACTGAAGCTTTCTTT CSVEEGAGGITEAFF
- - TRBJ2-2 TRBV2 TGTGCCAGCAGTGACCCCGGGGGGAACACCGGGGAGCTGTTTTTT CASSDPGGNTGELFF
- once TRBJ2-3 TRBV10-2 TGCGCCAGCAGCCCGGGGGGCTTCACAGATACGCAGTATTTT CASSPGGFTDTQYF
TRBD1 - TRBJ1-3 TRBV29-1 TGCAGCGTTAGACAGGGGGATGGAAACACCATATATTTT CSVRQGDGNTIYF
TRBD1 - TRBJ1-6 TRBV19 TGTGCCAGTAGTAAGACAGGGAATTCACCCCTCCACTTT CASSKTGNSPLHF
- - TRBJ1-1 TRBV7-9 TGTGCCAGCAGCTTAGCAGGGACTGCTGAAGCTTTCTTT CASSLAGTAEAFF
TRBD1 - TRBJ1-1 TRBV12-5 TGTGCTAGTGGTTTAACAGGGGTAGACACTGAAGCTTTCTTT CASGLTGVDTEAFF
TRBD1 few TRBJ1-6 TRBV5-5 TGTGCCAGCAGCACCGGACAGGGTAGATCACCCCTCCACTTT CASSTGQGRSPLHF
- - TRBJ1-4 TRBV20-1 TGCAGTGCTAGTAGGACTCGCGATGAAAAACTGTTTTTT CSASRTRDEKLFF
- once TRBJ1-5 TRBV5-1 TGCGCCAGCAGCTTGACCGGGACAACCTATCAGCCCCAGCATTTT CASSLTGTTYQPQHF
- - TRBJ1-6 TRBV2 TGTGCCAGCATCGGGGGAAGCTCCTATAATTCACCCCTCCACTTT CASIGGSSYNSPLHF
TRBD2 - TRBJ2-1 TRBV7-6 TGTGCCAGCAGCCCCCCGGGGGGGGGCTGGGGAAATGAGCAGTTCTTC CASSPPGGGWGNEQFF
- - TRBJ1-5 TRBV19 TGTGCCAGTAGTATGAGCAGCAATCAGCCCCAGCATTTT CASSMSSNQPQHF
- - TRBJ1-5 TRBV7-6 TGTGCCAGCAGCTTAGCGCATGTGGTAAGGGGATGCAATCAGCCCCAGCATTTT CASSLAHVVRGCNQPQHF
- few TRBJ2-5 TRBV7-9 TGTGCCAGCAGCGCGAGGGGGCAAGAGACCCAGTACTTC CASSARGQETQYF
TRBD2 - TRBJ2-2 TRBV5-4 TGTGCCAGCAGGGCCGGGACTAGCACCGGGAGCGGCACCGGGGAGCTGTTTTTT CASRAGTSTGSGTGELFF
TRBD1 - TRBJ1-1 TRBV4-2 TGTGCCAGCAGCCAAGATAGGGGGCGGACTGAAGCTTTCTTT CASSQDRGRTEAFF
TRBD1 - TRBJ1-6 TRBV19 TGTGCCAGTAGCGGACAGGGGGGAGGTAATTCACCCCTCCACTTT CASSGQGGGNSPLHF
TRBD1 - TRBJ1-1 TRBV28 TGTGCCAGCAGTCTAACAGGGGCTGAAGCTTTCTTT CASSLTGAEAFF
- - TRBJ2-1 TRBV3-1/TRBV3-2 TGTGCCAGCAGCCAAGGTCAGGGTCGGGGGGAGCAGTTCTTC CASSQGQGRGEQFF
TRBD1 - TRBJ2-7 TRBV2 TGTGCCAGCAGTAACCGGGACAGGGCCTACGAGCAGTACTTC CASSNRDRAYEQYF
- - TRBJ1-3 TRBV6-5 TGTGCCAGCAGCCTCGGGGGTTTCTCTGGAAACACCATATATTTT CASSLGGFSGNTIYF
- - TRBJ2-2 TRBV28 TGTGCCAGCGGGGGCGGCTCGGCCGGGGAGCTGTTTTTT CASGGGSAGELFF
- - TRBJ2-5 TRBV7-9 TGTGCCAGCAGCTTAGCACCGGGTTGGACCCAGTACTTC CASSLAPGWTQYF